This is a list of T cell receptor beta chains from one sample in a study of T cells after yellow fever vaccination. MiXCR, run by TCRdb on the 5' RACE reads, gives a single entry per CDR3 protein. The data hold 200,000 to 300,000 distinct CDR3 sequences, with 6.9% observed a single time. Sequencing used CD4+ T cells sorted from PBMCs, obtained 15 days after the yellow fever booster vaccination. These TCRs come from a young man who received the YFV17D yellow fever vaccine. Each CDR3 is given with its conserved first and last residue. Each record gives: clone size, V gene, D gene, J gene, CDR3 protein, CDR3 DNA. A D gene is named only where the DNA matches it firmly. Part of the rows lack a size; the others show once, few, many or a class for expanded clones.

abundance: .; v_gene: TRBV3-1; d_gene: TRBD1; j_gene: TRBJ2-5; CDR3aa: CASSQNPRGRSAIMETQYF; CDR3nt: TGTGCCAGCAGCCAGAACCCGAGGGGGCGGAGTGCGATTATGGAGACCCAGTACTTC
abundance: .; v_gene: TRBV28; d_gene: TRBD1; j_gene: TRBJ1-6; CDR3aa: CASNRQGGDSPLHF; CDR3nt: TGTGCCAGCAACAGACAGGGTGGAGATTCACCCCTCCACTTT
abundance: many; v_gene: TRBV7-2; d_gene: .; j_gene: TRBJ2-2; CDR3aa: CASSLASTRGTGELFF; CDR3nt: TGTGCCAGCAGCTTAGCGTCAACTCGGGGCACCGGGGAGCTGTTTTTT
abundance: many; v_gene: TRBV6-4; d_gene: .; j_gene: TRBJ2-1; CDR3aa: CASSVKGPGNEQFF; CDR3nt: TGTGCCAGCAGTGTAAAGGGGCCGGGAAATGAGCAGTTCTTC
abundance: .; v_gene: TRBV2; d_gene: TRBD2; j_gene: TRBJ2-5; CDR3aa: CASTRLAGNQETQYF; CDR3nt: TGTGCCAGCACGAGACTAGCGGGGAACCAAGAGACCCAGTACTTC
abundance: many; v_gene: TRBV12-5; d_gene: .; j_gene: TRBJ2-1; CDR3aa: CASGLAGKQPFF; CDR3nt: TGTGCTAGTGGTTTGGCCGGGAAACAGCCGTTCTTC
abundance: many; v_gene: TRBV7-2; d_gene: TRBD2; j_gene: TRBJ2-1; CDR3aa: CASSLASGRFSKGSYNEQFF; CDR3nt: TGTGCCAGCAGCTTAGCTAGCGGGAGGTTTAGTAAGGGCTCCTACAATGAGCAGTTCTTC
abundance: .; v_gene: TRBV7-9; d_gene: .; j_gene: TRBJ2-7; CDR3aa: CASSLGGPRDEQYF; CDR3nt: TGTGCCAGCAGCCTAGGGGGGCCCCGGGACGAGCAGTACTTC
abundance: few; v_gene: TRBV18; d_gene: .; j_gene: TRBJ2-7; CDR3aa: CASSPPGQREQYF; CDR3nt: TGTGCCAGCTCACCACCGGGGCAGCGCGAGCAGTACTTC
abundance: .; v_gene: TRBV19; d_gene: .; j_gene: TRBJ2-1; CDR3aa: CASSTANEQFF; CDR3nt: TGTGCCAGTAGTACCGCCAATGAGCAGTTCTTC
abundance: many; v_gene: TRBV7-7; d_gene: .; j_gene: TRBJ2-5; CDR3aa: CASSVATVQGGETQYF; CDR3nt: TGTGCTAGCAGTGTTGCCACGGTACAGGGAGGCGAGACCCAGTACTTC
abundance: few; v_gene: TRBV7-2; d_gene: .; j_gene: TRBJ1-1; CDR3aa: CASSRDTIEAFF; CDR3nt: TGTGCCAGCAGCCGGGACACAATTGAAGCTTTCTTT
abundance: .; v_gene: TRBV7-2; d_gene: .; j_gene: TRBJ1-5; CDR3aa: CASSKNRDSNQPQHF; CDR3nt: TGTGCCAGCAGCAAAAACAGAGATAGCAATCAGCCCCAGCATTTT
abundance: many; v_gene: TRBV7-2; d_gene: .; j_gene: TRBJ1-2; CDR3aa: CASSLELVDGYTF; CDR3nt: TGTGCCAGCAGCTTAGAACTCGTTGATGGCTACACCTTC
abundance: many; v_gene: TRBV18; d_gene: .; j_gene: TRBJ2-1; CDR3aa: CASSPLRGQGSYNEQFF; CDR3nt: TGTGCCAGCTCACCCCTCAGAGGGCAGGGGTCCTACAATGAGCAGTTCTTC
abundance: .; v_gene: TRBV12-3/TRBV12-4; d_gene: .; j_gene: TRBJ2-1; CDR3aa: CASSLGPVLGEQFF; CDR3nt: TGTGCCAGCAGTTTGGGTCCCGTCTTGGGAGAGCAGTTCTTC
abundance: .; v_gene: TRBV20-1; d_gene: .; j_gene: TRBJ1-2; CDR3aa: CSARDPWGISNYGYTF; CDR3nt: TGCAGTGCTAGAGATCCTTGGGGGATATCTAACTATGGCTACACCTTC
abundance: .; v_gene: TRBV6-1; d_gene: TRBD2; j_gene: TRBJ2-7; CDR3aa: CASSASGSGAYEQYF; CDR3nt: TGTGCCAGCAGTGCTAGCGGGAGTGGTGCCTACGAGCAGTACTTC
abundance: few; v_gene: TRBV3-1; d_gene: TRBD1; j_gene: TRBJ2-1; CDR3aa: CASIGTGVPGDEQFF; CDR3nt: TGTGCCAGCATAGGGACAGGAGTACCCGGCGATGAGCAGTTCTTC
abundance: few; v_gene: TRBV11-2; d_gene: TRBD2; j_gene: TRBJ2-7; CDR3aa: CASSLGLAESSYEQYF; CDR3nt: TGTGCCAGCAGCTTAGGGCTAGCGGAGAGCTCCTACGAGCAGTACTTC
abundance: few; v_gene: TRBV10-3; d_gene: .; j_gene: TRBJ2-5; CDR3aa: CAISEGTLETQYF; CDR3nt: TGTGCCATCAGTGAGGGGACTCTAGAGACCCAGTACTTC
abundance: few; v_gene: TRBV19; d_gene: .; j_gene: TRBJ1-1; CDR3aa: CASSGLYTEAFF; CDR3nt: TGTGCCAGCTCGGGGCTTTACACTGAAGCTTTCTTT
abundance: many; v_gene: TRBV15; d_gene: .; j_gene: TRBJ2-1; CDR3aa: CATGEGPFNEQFF; CDR3nt: TGTGCCACCGGGGAAGGGCCCTTCAATGAGCAGTTCTTC
abundance: few; v_gene: TRBV6-2/TRBV6-3; d_gene: TRBD1; j_gene: TRBJ2-3; CDR3aa: CASGQGSSADTQYF; CDR3nt: TGTGCCAGCGGACAGGGGAGCTCGGCAGATACGCAGTATTTT
abundance: .; v_gene: TRBV9; d_gene: TRBD2; j_gene: TRBJ2-1; CDR3aa: CASSLRLAVNNEQFF; CDR3nt: TGTGCCAGTAGCCTAAGACTAGCGGTTAACAATGAGCAGTTCTTC
abundance: .; v_gene: TRBV5-4; d_gene: TRBD1; j_gene: TRBJ2-1; CDR3aa: CASSLRTGPEHEQFF; CDR3nt: TGTGCCAGCAGCTTGCGGACAGGCCCTGAACATGAGCAGTTCTTC
abundance: few; v_gene: TRBV6-1; d_gene: .; j_gene: TRBJ1-6; CDR3aa: CASTPLGGSPLHF; CDR3nt: TGTGCCAGCACCCCTTTGGGGGGTTCACCCCTCCACTTT
abundance: many; v_gene: TRBV10-3; d_gene: .; j_gene: TRBJ2-4; CDR3aa: CAISDPTKNIQYF; CDR3nt: TGTGCCATCAGTGACCCGACGAAGAACATTCAGTACTTC
abundance: many; v_gene: TRBV7-2; d_gene: TRBD2; j_gene: TRBJ2-5; CDR3aa: CASSLGTSGETQYF; CDR3nt: TGTGCCAGCAGCTTAGGGACTAGCGGAGAGACCCAGTACTTC